This entry describes one T cell receptor beta chain. The specificity of this receptor is unknown. Qualities for individual bases were not recorded, and no much larger clone is one base off. Genomic DNA was isolated using the Qiagen DNeasy kit from unsorted PBMCs as well as from negatively selected CD4+ and CD8+ fractions. Amplification of TCR beta CDR3 regions was done by immunoSEQ multiplex PCR with primers that anneal to V and J segments. Amplification bias was minimized using a synthetic immune receptor repertoire, and residual bias was removed computationally after sequencing. From the authors' description of their analysis: Repertoire diversity was quantified as the Shannon entropy index using custom Python scripts. Unsorted, CD4+ and CD8+ repertoires were examined separately, except in combined analyses, for which CD4+ and CD8+ sequences were merged in silico. Clonal expansion was defined as at least a 2-fold frequency increase after treatment relative to C1D1, with a pseudocount of 0.5 for undetected baseline clones. Clones with 0 or 1 copy at C1D1 were classified as singleton clones, and clones with 2 or more copies were classified as non-singleton clones. Clones expanded in unsorted samples were labelled as CD4+, CD8+ or unknown by matching protein sequences in sorted samples from the same patient. Wilcoxon tests were applied to paired samples to test diversity changes from C1D1 to C4D1. TCRdb stores this immuneACCESS table with in-frame sequences only. Part of the clones is absent; in the studies checked, under half of the shortfall reflects unresolved V genes, and no reason is known for the rest. From that table come the V and J calls and clone size; the DNA was used to work out D and trimming. Within this sample are 75,000 to 100,000 clones, with approximately 94% of them counted one time only. Under 2% of the sample belongs to the ten largest clones.

The sample originates from a study of PD-1 blockade in classical Hodgkin lymphoma (dated by TCRdb to the early 2020s). Regarding the research as a whole: Nivolumab dosing was 3 mg/kg intravenously every 2 weeks, continuing until either disease progression or unacceptable toxicity. A peripheral blood immune signature of response to PD-1 blockade in classical Hodgkin lymphoma was defined using TCR beta sequencing and CyTOF. Points the paper makes about the study in general: CD4+ but not CD8+ TCR diversity rose significantly by C4D1 (p=0.0027 vs p=0.16), most apparent in complete responders (p=0.02). Baseline TCR diversity was reported to be lower in newly diagnosed patients than in healthy donors and to be lower still in relapsed/refractory patients. Trial patients with a complete response had baseline diversity similar to that of newly diagnosed patients, while partial responders and progressors had significantly lower diversity. Lower diversity was observed in patients in whom nivolumab was started less than 1 year after ASCT, and these patients were excluded from later analyses so that confounding by immune reconstitution would be avoided. The study covered only a single clinical trial cohort, and the causes of the repertoire differences, possibly disease activity or prior therapy, were still not defined.

The sample's time point label, decoded: cycle 4 day 1 (C4D1), after 6 weeks of nivolumab. All trial patients had relapsed after autologous stem cell transplantation, with cohorts A, B and C differing in prior brentuximab vedotin exposure. The trial cohort comprised 60 or so patients with relapsed/refractory classical Hodgkin lymphoma whose best overall responses were complete response, partial response or progressive disease. In the multi-cohort phase II CheckMate 205 trial, trial patients received single-agent nivolumab. Best overall response was determined by an independent review committee according to the 2007 International Working Group response criteria. Trial PBMCs were collected immediately before nivolumab initiation (C1D1) and during therapy at cycle 2 day 1 and cycle 4 day 1. Peripheral blood was collected in 8 mL Vacutainer Cell Preparation Tubes, from which PBMCs were isolated by centrifugation and then cryopreserved.

Trimming removed 3 bases from V and 0 bases from J, leaving 5 bases between the germline ends. The CDR3 contains 13 residues, cysteine and phenylalanine counted. Just CDR3 DNA is preserved here, 39 bases in frame from base 1. According to the germline V gene, CDR1 reads ENHRY and CDR2 reads SYGVKD. The origin of this receptor is a human donor with classical Hodgkin lymphoma. Sequenced here: peripheral blood mononuclear cells (PBMCs), sampled before the fourth cycle of nivolumab. The chain couples TRBV10-3 to TRBJ1-1; TRBD1 is a weak D gene call, 5 bases matching. The DNA reads TGTGCCATCAGTGAAGGGGTGAACACTGAAGCTTTCTTT. Its amino acids are CAISEGVNTEAFF.